A single sample is the source of the 14 T cell receptor beta chains below, sequenced in a study of T cell repertoires and Cas9 in healthy adults. Sequencing was performed with immunoSEQ multiplex PCR; in TCRdb, only in-frame clones are kept and a portion is missing. The profile covers about 14,000 clones, with approximately 89% appearing a single time and roughly 1.5% taken by the ten largest. Material: Tregs (CD4+, CD25+, CD127-, CD137-, CD154-) from PBMCs; culture status not recorded. These receptors came from a human donor in good health.

The chain has TRBV7-8 and TRBJ2-7; the D is unclear. CDR1 and CDR2 (germline): SGHVS, FQNEAQ. The CDR3 loop spans 15 amino acids. V was shortened by 2 bases and J by 0 bases, with 11 bases between the two germline ends. This CDR3 reads CASSLMAVSSYEQYV. The CDR3 nucleotides read TGTGCCAGCAGCTTAATGGCGGTGAGCTCCTACGAGCAGTACGTC.

The chain combines TRBV6-5 with TRBJ2-1, with a weak D call TRBD2 (6 bases). This CDR3 is built from 16 residues. V gave up 2 bases and J gave up 2 bases, with 13 bases separating them. Germline lookup yields CDR1 MNHEY and CDR2 SVGAGI. The CDR3 nucleotides are TGTGCCAGCAGTTACGGACCACTAGCTACCTACAATGAGCAGTTCTTC. It codes for CASSYGPLATYNEQFF.

The chain combines TRBV6-6 with TRBJ1-4; 9 bases map to TRBD1. The J segment lost 8 bases and the V segment lost 6 bases, leaving 7 bases of the junction unmatched. Germline lookup yields CDR1 MNHNY and CDR2 SVGAGI (reference sequence). The CDR3 has 14 residues. The CDR3 spells CASSAGTGHEKLFF. DNA of the CDR3: TGTGCCAGCAGCGCCGGGACAGGGCACGAAAAACTGTTTTTT.

The table lists this clone with a count of one. The CDR3 loop is CASSVGLAGGGEQYV. DNA of the CDR3: TGTGCCAGCAGTGTGGGACTAGCGGGAGGTGGAGAGCAGTACGTC. The chain combines TRBV6-5 with TRBJ2-7; 15 bases fit TRBD2. The CDR3 is 15 amino acids. Germline assignment: CDR1 MNHEY and CDR2 SVGAGI. J gave up 7 bases and V 5 bases, and 6 bases lay outside the gene matches.

This clone was seen more than once but under ten times. The rearrangement joins TRBV7-9 to TRBJ2-7; D is perhaps TRBD1 (5 bases). Trimming pared 8 bases from V and 2 bases from J, leaving 10 bases between. The CDR3 consists of 12 residues. The germline V gene encodes CDR1 SEHNR and CDR2 FQNEAQ (reference sequence). CDR3 sequence: CASGADTYEQYF. The CDR3 DNA is TGTGCCAGCGGGGCAGATACCTACGAGCAGTACTTC.

The chain couples TRBV7-3 to TRBJ2-5, with TRBD2 matching 11 bases. With V trimmed by 5 bases and J by 5 bases, 7 bases remained unmatched. This CDR3 comprises 15 residues. The germline gives CDR1 SGHTA, CDR2 FQGTGA. This CDR3 is CASSPGLAVGETQYF. The CDR3, as DNA: TGTGCCAGCAGCCCGGGACTAGCGGTAGGGGAGACCCAGTACTTC.

The rearrangement uses TRBV19 and TRBJ1-6; no clear D gene. In germline, CDR1 is LNHDA, CDR2 SQIVND (reference sequence). Trimming cost V 2 bases and J 9 bases, with 11 bases left between them. This CDR3 has 14 residues. The CDR3 loop reads CASSIPGLVSPLHF. The CDR3 bases are TGTGCCAGTAGTATACCGGGTTTGGTTTCACCCCTCCACTTT.

The chain combines TRBV7-2 with TRBJ1-6, with 8 bases matching TRBD1. CDR1 SGHTA and CDR2 FQGNSA come from the germline V gene. The ends lost 5 bases at V and 9 bases at J; junction bases unmatched: 9. The CDR3 sequence is 15 residues long. The CDR3 DNA reads as TGTGCCAGCAGCAGCCGGACAGGGTCAGGTTCACCCCTCCACTTT. This gives the protein CASSSRTGSGSPLHF.

The chain employs TRBV6-5 and TRBJ1-2; D gene ambiguous. The CDR3 length is 13 residues. V was clipped by 0 bases and J by 4 bases, with 6 bases between them. From germline, CDR1 is MNHEY and CDR2 SVGAGI. CDR3 region: CASSYSGSYGYTF. In DNA form, the CDR3 reads TGTGCCAGCAGTTACTCTGGGAGCTATGGCTACACCTTC.

This clone was found a few times. The chain uses TRBV6-7 and TRBJ1-4, with D maybe TRBD1 (5 bases). TRBV6-7 is noted as an ORF with a role that remains uncertain. The CDR3 runs 13 residues. The V gene lost 6 bases and the J gene lost 5 bases, with 10 bases spanning the gap. CDR3 sequence (DNA): TGTGCCAGCAGAGGGACCGCGAATGAAAAACTGTTTTTT. This sequence encodes CASRGTANEKLFF.

The chain uses TRBV19 and TRBJ1-2, with 9 positions matching TRBD1. The CDR3 is 14 amino acids. Per the germline V gene, CDR1 is LNHDA and CDR2 is SQIVND (reference sequence). Trimming at V came to 3 bases and at J to 7 bases, leaving 6 bases not matched to a gene. The CDR3 sequence is CASSIPGQGFGYTF. The CDR3 DNA reads TGTGCCAGTAGTATCCCGGGACAGGGTTTTGGCTACACCTTC.

This rearrangement joins TRBV7-9 to TRBJ2-1; D perhaps matches TRBD1 (10 bases). This CDR3 spans 18 amino acids. V lost 6 bases to trimming and J lost 7 bases, with 28 bases between them. Germline CDR1 is SEHNR and CDR2 is FQNEAQ (reference sequence). Here the CDR3 reads CASSLRTGGLSGRNEQFF. The CDR3 DNA sequence: TGTGCCAGCAGTTTGAGGACAGGGGGACTGAGCGGGAGGAATGAGCAGTTCTTC.

Written as DNA, the CDR3 is TGCAGCGTTAAGACGCGTGGGGACACTGAAGCTTTCTTT. Translation gives CSVKTRGDTEAFF. J is TRBJ1-1 and V is TRBV29-1; D is unclear. This CDR3 comprises 13 residues. V lost 5 bases and J 3 bases, leaving 13 bases between the germline ends. From germline, CDR1 is SQVTM and CDR2 ANQGSEA.

A single count supports this clone. CDR3 DNA: TGCAGCGCGTCGACAGGGTCGACGTGGGGCTACACCTTC. Translating it yields CSASTGSTWGYTF. The chain joins TRBV29-1 to TRBJ1-2; 7 bases line up with TRBD1. From germline, CDR1 is SQVTM and CDR2 ANQGSEA. Losses at the gene ends were 7 bases for V and 8 bases for J; bases not matched to a gene: 13. This CDR3 comprises 13 residues.